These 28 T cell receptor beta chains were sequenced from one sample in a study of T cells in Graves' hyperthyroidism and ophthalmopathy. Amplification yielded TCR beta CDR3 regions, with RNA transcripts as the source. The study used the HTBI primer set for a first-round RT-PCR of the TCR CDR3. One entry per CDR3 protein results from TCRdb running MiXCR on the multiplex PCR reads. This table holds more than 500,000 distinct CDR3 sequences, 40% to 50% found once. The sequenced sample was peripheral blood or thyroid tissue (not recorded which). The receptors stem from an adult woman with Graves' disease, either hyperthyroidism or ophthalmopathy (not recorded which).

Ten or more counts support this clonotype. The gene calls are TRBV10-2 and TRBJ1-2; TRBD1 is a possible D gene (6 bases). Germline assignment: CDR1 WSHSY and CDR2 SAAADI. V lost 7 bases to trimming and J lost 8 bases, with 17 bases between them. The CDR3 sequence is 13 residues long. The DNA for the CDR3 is TGCGCCAGCACCGAACAGGGTAGAGGGGGCTACACCTTC. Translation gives CASTEQGRGGYTF.

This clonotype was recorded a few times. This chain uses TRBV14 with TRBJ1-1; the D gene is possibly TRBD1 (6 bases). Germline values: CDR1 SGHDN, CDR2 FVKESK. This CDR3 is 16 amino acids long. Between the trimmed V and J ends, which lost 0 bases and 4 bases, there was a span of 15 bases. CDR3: CASSQDGHRVGTEAFF. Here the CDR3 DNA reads TGTGCCAGCAGCCAAGATGGGCACAGGGTTGGCACTGAAGCTTTCTTT.

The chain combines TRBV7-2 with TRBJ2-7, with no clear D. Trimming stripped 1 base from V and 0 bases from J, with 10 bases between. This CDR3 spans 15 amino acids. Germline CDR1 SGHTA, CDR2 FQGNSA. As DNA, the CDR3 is TGTGCCAGCAGCTTAGAGGCTTTACCCTCCTACGAGCAGTACTTC. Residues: CASSLEALPSYEQYF.

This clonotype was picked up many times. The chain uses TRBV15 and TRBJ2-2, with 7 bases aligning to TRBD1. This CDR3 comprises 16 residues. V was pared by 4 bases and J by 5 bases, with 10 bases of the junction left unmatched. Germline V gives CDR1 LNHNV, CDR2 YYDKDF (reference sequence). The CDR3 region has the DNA TGTGCCACCAGCAACGCACGGGACAGCTTAACCGGGGAGCTGTTTTTT. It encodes CATSNARDSLTGELFF.

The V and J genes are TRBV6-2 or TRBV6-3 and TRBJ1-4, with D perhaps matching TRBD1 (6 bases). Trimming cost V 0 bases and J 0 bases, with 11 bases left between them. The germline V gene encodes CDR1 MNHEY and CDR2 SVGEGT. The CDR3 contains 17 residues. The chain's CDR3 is CASSYSGTSATNEKLFF. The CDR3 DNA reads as TGTGCCAGCAGTTACTCCGGGACATCTGCAACTAATGAAAAACTGTTTTTT.

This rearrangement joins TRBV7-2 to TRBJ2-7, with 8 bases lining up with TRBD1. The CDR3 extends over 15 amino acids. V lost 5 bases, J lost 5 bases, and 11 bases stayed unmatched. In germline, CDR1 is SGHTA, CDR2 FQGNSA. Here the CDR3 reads CASSPSTGVLNEQYF. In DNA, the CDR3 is TGTGCCAGCAGCCCTTCGACAGGGGTATTAAACGAGCAGTACTTC.

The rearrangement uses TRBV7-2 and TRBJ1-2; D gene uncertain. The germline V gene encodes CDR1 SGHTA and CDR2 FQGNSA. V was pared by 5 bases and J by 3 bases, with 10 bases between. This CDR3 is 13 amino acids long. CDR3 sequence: CASSNRLDYGYTF. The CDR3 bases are TGTGCCAGCAGCAACCGGTTGGACTATGGCTACACCTTC.

The chain's CDR3 is CASSPRTGRGEQYF. The CDR3 bases are TGTGCCAGCTCACCCCGAACAGGGAGGGGCGAGCAGTACTTC. The genes are TRBV7-2 and TRBJ2-7, with TRBD2 as a possible D gene (7 bases). Deletions cut 8 bases from V and 6 bases from J, with 20 bases between. The CDR3 totals 14 residues. Germline V gene data show CDR1 as SGHTA and CDR2 as FQGNSA.

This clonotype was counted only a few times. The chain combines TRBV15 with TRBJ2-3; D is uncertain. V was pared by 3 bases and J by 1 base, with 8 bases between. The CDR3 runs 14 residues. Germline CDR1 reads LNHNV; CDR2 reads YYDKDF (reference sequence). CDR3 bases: TGTGCCACCAGCAGCGTCTGGGGCACAGATACGCAGTATTTT. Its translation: CATSSVWGTDTQYF. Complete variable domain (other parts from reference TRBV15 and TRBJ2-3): DAMVIQNPRYQVTQFGKPVTLSCSQTLNHNVMYWYQQKSSQAPKLLFHYYDKDFNNEADTPDNFQSRRPNTSFCFLDIRSPGLGDTAMYLCATSSVWGTDTQYFGPGTRLTVL.

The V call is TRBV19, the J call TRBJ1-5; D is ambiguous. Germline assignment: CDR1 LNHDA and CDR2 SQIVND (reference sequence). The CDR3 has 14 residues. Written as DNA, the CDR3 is TGTGTACCCCGGCGGGAGGGTAACAATCAGCCCCAGCATTTT. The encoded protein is CVPRREGNNQPQHF.

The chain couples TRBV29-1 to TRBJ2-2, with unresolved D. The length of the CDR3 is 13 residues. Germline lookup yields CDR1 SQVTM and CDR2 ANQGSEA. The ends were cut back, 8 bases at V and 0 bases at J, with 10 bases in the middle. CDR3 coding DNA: TGCAGCTTGGAAAGGGCGAACACCGGGGAGCTGTTTTTT. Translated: CSLERANTGELFF.

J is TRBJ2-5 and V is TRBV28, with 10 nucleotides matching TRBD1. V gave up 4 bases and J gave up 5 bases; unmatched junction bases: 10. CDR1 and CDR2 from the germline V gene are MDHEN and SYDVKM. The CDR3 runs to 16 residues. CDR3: CASSSPGTGDVETQYF. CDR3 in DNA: TGTGCCAGCAGTTCCCCCGGGACAGGGGACGTGGAGACCCAGTACTTC.

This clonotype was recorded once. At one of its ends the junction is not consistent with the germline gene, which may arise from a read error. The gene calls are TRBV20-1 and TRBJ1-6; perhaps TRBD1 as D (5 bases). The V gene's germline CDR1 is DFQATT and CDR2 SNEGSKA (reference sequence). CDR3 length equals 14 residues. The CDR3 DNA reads TGCAGTGCCTATCCCGCGGGGCGCAATTCACCCCTCCACTTC. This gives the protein CSAYPAGRNSPLHF.

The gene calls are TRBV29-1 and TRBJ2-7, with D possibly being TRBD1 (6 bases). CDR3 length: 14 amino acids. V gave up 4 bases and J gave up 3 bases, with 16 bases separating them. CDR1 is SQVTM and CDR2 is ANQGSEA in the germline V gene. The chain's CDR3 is CSVGIPGQFYEQYF. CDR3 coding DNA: TGCAGCGTTGGAATTCCGGGACAATTCTACGAGCAGTACTTC.

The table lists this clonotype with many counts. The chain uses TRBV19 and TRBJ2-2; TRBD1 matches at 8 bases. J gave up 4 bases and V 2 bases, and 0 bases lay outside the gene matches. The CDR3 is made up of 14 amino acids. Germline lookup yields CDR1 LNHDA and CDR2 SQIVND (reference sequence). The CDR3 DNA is TGTGCCAGTAGTATACAGGGGGCCACCGGGGAGCTGTTTTTT. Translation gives CASSIQGATGELFF.

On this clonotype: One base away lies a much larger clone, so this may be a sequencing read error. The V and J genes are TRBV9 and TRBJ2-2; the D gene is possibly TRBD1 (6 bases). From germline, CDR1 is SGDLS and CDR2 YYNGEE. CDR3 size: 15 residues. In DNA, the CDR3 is TGTGCCGGCAGCACTGGGACATTGTCCACCGGGGAGCTGTTTTTT. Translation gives CAGSTGTLSTGELFF.

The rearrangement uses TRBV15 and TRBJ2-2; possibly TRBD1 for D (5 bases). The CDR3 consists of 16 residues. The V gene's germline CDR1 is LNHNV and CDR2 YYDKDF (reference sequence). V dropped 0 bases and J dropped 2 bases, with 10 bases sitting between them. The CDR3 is CATSREGLGNTGELFF. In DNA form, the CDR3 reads TGTGCCACCAGCAGAGAGGGGCTAGGTAACACCGGGGAGCTGTTTTTT. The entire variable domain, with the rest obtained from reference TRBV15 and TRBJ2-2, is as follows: DAMVIQNPRYQVTQFGKPVTLSCSQTLNHNVMYWYQQKSSQAPKLLFHYYDKDFNNEADTPDNFQSRRPNTSFCFLDIRSPGLGDTAMYLCATSREGLGNTGELFFGEGSRLTVL.

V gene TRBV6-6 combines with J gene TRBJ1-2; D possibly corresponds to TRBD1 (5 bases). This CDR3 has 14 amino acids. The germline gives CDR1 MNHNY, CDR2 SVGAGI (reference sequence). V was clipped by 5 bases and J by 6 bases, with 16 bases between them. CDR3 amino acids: CASSPSGGGNGYTF. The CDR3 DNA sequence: TGTGCCAGCAGTCCTTCTGGCGGGGGGAATGGCTACACCTTC.

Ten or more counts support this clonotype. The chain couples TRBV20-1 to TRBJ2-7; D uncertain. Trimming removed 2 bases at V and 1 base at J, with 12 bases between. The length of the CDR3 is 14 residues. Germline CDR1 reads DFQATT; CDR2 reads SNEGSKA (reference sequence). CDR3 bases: TGCAGTGCTAGATCGGTTCACATATCCTACGAGCAGTACTTC. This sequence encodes CSARSVHISYEQYF.

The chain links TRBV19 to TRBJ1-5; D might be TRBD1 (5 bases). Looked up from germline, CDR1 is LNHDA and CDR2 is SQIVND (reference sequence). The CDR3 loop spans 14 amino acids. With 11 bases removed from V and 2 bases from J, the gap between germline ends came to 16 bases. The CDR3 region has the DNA TGTGCCCCCGCCGGGGGTTCCGGCAATCAGCCCCAGCATTTT. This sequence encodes CAPAGGSGNQPQHF.

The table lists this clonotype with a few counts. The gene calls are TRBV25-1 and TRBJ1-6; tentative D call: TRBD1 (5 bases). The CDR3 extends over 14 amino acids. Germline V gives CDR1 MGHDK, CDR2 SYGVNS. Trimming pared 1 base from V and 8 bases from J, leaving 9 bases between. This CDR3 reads CASSEWGSDSPLHF. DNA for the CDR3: TGTGCCAGCAGTGAATGGGGCAGTGATTCACCCCTCCACTTT.

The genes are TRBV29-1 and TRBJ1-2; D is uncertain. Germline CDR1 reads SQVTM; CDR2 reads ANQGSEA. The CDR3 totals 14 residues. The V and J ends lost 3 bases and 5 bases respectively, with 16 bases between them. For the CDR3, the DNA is TGCAGCGTTGATCCCGGCGGCCGGCTGTATGGCTACACCTTC. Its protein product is CSVDPGGRLYGYTF.

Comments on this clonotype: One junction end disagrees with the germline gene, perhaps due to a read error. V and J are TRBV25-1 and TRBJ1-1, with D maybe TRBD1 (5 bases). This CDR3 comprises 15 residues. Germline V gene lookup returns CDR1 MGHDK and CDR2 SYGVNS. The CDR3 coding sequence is TGTGCCGGCAGTTTCTTCTGGGGGGGGAACACTGAAGCTTTCTTT. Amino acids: CAGSFFWGGNTEAFF.

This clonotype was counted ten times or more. This chain's CDR3 is CSARWDYRTGTQYF. The CDR3 bases are TGCAGTGCTAGATGGGACTACCGGACTGGGACCCAGTACTTC. The chain is built from TRBV20-1 and TRBJ2-5, with 7 positions matching TRBD2. V lost 2 bases, J lost 7 bases, and 10 bases stayed unmatched. Germline-derived CDR1 and CDR2 are DFQATT and SNEGSKA (reference sequence). This CDR3 comprises 14 residues.

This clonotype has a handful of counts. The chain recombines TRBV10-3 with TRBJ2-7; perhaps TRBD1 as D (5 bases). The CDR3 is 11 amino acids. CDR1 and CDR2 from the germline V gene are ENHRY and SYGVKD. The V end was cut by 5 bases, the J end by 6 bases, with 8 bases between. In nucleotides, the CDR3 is TGTGCCATCAGTCAGGGCAGCGAGCAGTACTTC. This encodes CAISQGSEQYF.

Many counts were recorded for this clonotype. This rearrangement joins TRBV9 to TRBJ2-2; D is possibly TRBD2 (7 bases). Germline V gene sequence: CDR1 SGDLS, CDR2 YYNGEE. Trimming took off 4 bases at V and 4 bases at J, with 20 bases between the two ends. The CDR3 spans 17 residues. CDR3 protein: CASSPTTRGASTGELFF. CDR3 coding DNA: TGTGCCAGCAGCCCAACCACCCGGGGGGCATCCACCGGGGAGCTGTTTTTT.

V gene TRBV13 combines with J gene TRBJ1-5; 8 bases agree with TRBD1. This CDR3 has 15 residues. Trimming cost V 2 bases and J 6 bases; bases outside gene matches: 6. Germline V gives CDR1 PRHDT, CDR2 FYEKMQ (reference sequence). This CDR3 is CASSLRGTGVQPQHF. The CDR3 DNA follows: TGTGCCAGCAGCTTACGCGGGACAGGCGTTCAGCCCCAGCATTTT.

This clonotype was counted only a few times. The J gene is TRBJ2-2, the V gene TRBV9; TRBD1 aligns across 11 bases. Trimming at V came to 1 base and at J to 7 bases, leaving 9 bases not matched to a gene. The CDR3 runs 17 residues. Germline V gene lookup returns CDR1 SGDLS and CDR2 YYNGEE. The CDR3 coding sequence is TGTGCCAGCAGCGTAACTGGACAGGGGGCGGTGGTCGGGGAGCTGTTTTTT. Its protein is CASSVTGQGAVVGELFF.